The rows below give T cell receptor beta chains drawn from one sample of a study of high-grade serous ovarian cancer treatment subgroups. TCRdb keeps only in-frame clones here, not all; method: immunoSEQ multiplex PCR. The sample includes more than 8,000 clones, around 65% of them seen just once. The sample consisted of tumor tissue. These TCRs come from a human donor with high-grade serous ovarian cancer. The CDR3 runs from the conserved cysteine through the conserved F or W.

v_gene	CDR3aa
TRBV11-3	CASSFETSGYNEQFF
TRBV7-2	CASSLGGRNTEAFF
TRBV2	CARGTGPYEQYF
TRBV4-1	CASSQGLAGGEQFF
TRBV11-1	CASSLGAGRTYEQYF
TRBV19	CASKWGGNYGYTF
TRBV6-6	CASSYRGGYTF
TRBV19	CASSAGGETKF
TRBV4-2	CASSQDPLAGDFYNEQFF
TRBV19	CASSSRTSYGYTF
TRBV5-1	CASSLALAAGSYEQYF
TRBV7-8	CASSPIRTEAFF
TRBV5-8	CASRPKPGHQGGTYEQYF
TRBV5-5	CASSLEGSNTGELFF
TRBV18	CATGVYNEQFF
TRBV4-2	CASSQGLTHRTVTGELFF
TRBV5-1	CASSQTSGADTGELFF
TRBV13	CASSSRVHEQYF
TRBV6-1	CAIRSGQPNTGELFF
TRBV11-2	CASSKGTSGPSYEQYF
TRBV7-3	CASSLGGRGGYTF
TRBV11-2	CASSSGTGGKVQYF
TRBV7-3	CASSLATGVPYNEQFF
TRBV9	CASSVENYFYNEQFF
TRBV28	CASSSGQDYNEQFF
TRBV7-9	CASSLSPDQPQHF
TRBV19	CASSISFGQGIYEQYF
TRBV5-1	CATAQIPQETQYF
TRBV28	CASKSPSVGLETYGYTF
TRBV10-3	CAIWAGEGTGELFF
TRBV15	CATSKGHIQYF
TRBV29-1	CSVAAGASETQYF
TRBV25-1	CASSVGGPYEQYF
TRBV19	CASVPEVGSRGYTF
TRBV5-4	CASSLVGENSPLHF
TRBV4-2	CASSQGNRGRDQPQHF
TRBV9	CASSVDGAGANYGYTF
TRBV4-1	CASSHPTSGPSYNEQFF
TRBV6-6	CASISGVWEQYF
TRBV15	CATSRDMTGDGYTF
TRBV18	CASSPGEDEQFF
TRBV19	CASNPTGVGTEAFF
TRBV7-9	CASSPDRPEQYF
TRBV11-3	CATSTRDFTYEQYF
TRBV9	CASSVDVRDSGNTIYF
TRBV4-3	CASSHPTSGSAYNEQFF
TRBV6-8	CASPGQRPSSGANVLTF
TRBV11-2	CASSLWQDRGYEQYF
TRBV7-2	CASSLGPDRELSPLHF
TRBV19	CASSMVETAGEKLFF
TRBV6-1	CASSDAGPLRTDTQYF